This note documents a single T cell receptor beta chain sequence. Clones were sequenced by immunoSEQ multiplex PCR, and TCRdb holds only the in-frame ones, with some missing. The table shows 15,000 or so clones, with approximately 61% occurring only once. Intraepithelial and lamina propria lymphocytes were released after the graft tissue was processed. Trimming cost V 4 bases and J 5 bases, with 9 bases left between them. This CDR3 region has 13 residues. Germline V lookup: CDR1 MNHNS, CDR2 SASEGT. This sample was included in a study of graft-versus-host responses after intestinal transplantation. The specimen comprised ileum tissue, sampled roughly 720 days after intestinal transplantation. The TCR comes from a human patient who received an intestinal transplant, so some T cells may come from the graft donor. The rearrangement joins TRBV6-1 to TRBJ2-1; tentatively, D is TRBD2 (5 bases). CDR3 coding DNA: TGTGCCAGCAGTGCCCGGGGAAACAATGAGCAGTTCTTC. It encodes CASSARGNNEQFF.